The rows below give T cell receptor beta chains drawn from one sample of a study of cytotoxic CD8 clonotypes in ibrutinib-treated CLL. The method was immunoSEQ multiplex PCR; TCRdb's version includes in-frame clones alone and lacks a portion of them. This sample has approximately 32,000 clones, with approximately 69% found just once. Source: PBMCs, taken before ibrutinib treatment. Receptor source: a human donor with chronic lymphocytic leukemia. CDR3s include the opening cysteine and the closing phenylalanine or tryptophan. D genes are given only for firm matches. Clone size appears in some rows only: once, few, many, or a class for an expanded clone.

>-|-|TRBJ1-1|TRBV19
TGTGCCAGTAGTATCTGGGGGCGCACTGAAGCTTTCTTT
CASSIWGRTEAFF
>-|-|TRBJ1-5|TRBV19
TGTGCCAGTAGTATTAATAGTTATCAGCCCCAGCATTTT
CASSINSYQPQHF
>-|-|TRBJ2-3|TRBV5-6
TGTGCCAGCAGCTTGTTCGGGAGATACACAGATACGCAGTATTTT
CASSLFGRYTDTQYF
>-|-|TRBJ2-7|TRBV28
TGTGCCAGCAGTCCGCTGGACTCTACCTACGAGCAGTACTTC
CASSPLDSTYEQYF
>-|-|TRBJ1-1|TRBV19
TGTGCCAGTAGTATAGCCAGCACTGAAGCTTTCTTT
CASSIASTEAFF
>-|-|TRBJ1-5|TRBV4-1
TGCGCCAGCAGCCAAGACCCGACAGGGCCCCAGCATTTT
CASSQDPTGPQHF
>TRBD1|-|TRBJ1-2|TRBV27
TGTGCCAGCAGTTTGGAGGGGACAGGGGGCGGCTATGGCTACACCTTC
CASSLEGTGGGYGYTF
>-|-|TRBJ2-3|TRBV7-2
TGTGCCAGCAGCCATCCAGATACGCAGTATTTT
CASSHPDTQYF
>TRBD1|-|TRBJ2-7|TRBV5-1
TGCGCCAGCAGAGGGACAGGGGTTGGAGAGCAGTACTTC
CASRGTGVGEQYF
>TRBD2|once|TRBJ2-1|TRBV28
TGTGCCAGCAGTTTAGCGGGGGGTACCAATGAGCAGTTCTTC
CASSLAGGTNEQFF
>-|few|TRBJ1-1|TRBV2
TGTGCCAGCAGCTCCAGGGTCACTGAAGCTTTCTTT
CASSSRVTEAFF
>TRBD1|-|TRBJ2-3|TRBV6-1
TGTGCCAGCAGTGAAGCAGGGGAAGCCGAACAGGGGGCTAGAGCAGATACGCAGTATTTT
CASSEAGEAEQGARADTQYF
>-|-|TRBJ2-2|TRBV4-1
TGCGCCAGCAGTCTCTCGGGGGCGGGCGCCGGGGAGCTGTTTTTT
CASSLSGAGAGELFF
>TRBD1|-|TRBJ2-7|TRBV13
TGTGCCAGCAGCTTAGAAAACTATCCAGGGGGCCACGAGCAGTACTTC
CASSLENYPGGHEQYF
>-|-|TRBJ1-2|TRBV6-1
TGTGCCAGCAGTCCCGAAGCGGGGACTTATGGTGGCTACACCTTC
CASSPEAGTYGGYTF
>-|-|TRBJ2-7|TRBV6-1
TGTGCCAGCAGTGAATGGCCTGGGCAGGGAGTCCACGAGCAGTACTTC
CASSEWPGQGVHEQYF
>-|few|TRBJ2-3|TRBV6-5
TGTGCCAGCACCGACTTATATAGCACAGATACGCAGTATTTT
CASTDLYSTDTQYF
>-|few|TRBJ1-1|TRBV15
TGTGCCACCAGCAGAGTTTCCGAAGCTTTCTTT
CATSRVSEAFF
>TRBD1|-|TRBJ1-3|TRBV28
TGTGCCAGCAGTTTACCCTGGGACAGCTCTGGAAACACCATATATTTT
CASSLPWDSSGNTIYF
>TRBD1|few|TRBJ1-1|TRBV7-2
TGTGCCAGCAGCTTGCAGGGGGGCACTGAAGCTTTCTTT
CASSLQGGTEAFF
>-|once|TRBJ1-1|TRBV2
TGTGCCAGCTGGGGCCCGAACACTGAAGCTTTCTTT
CASWGPNTEAFF
>TRBD2|-|TRBJ2-3|TRBV5-1
TGCGCCAGCACACTAGCGGACAGCACAGATACGCAGTATTTT
CASTLADSTDTQYF
>-|-|TRBJ2-7|TRBV2
TGTGCCAGCAGTGAGGTCAGGGTCTCCTCCTACGAGCAGTACTTC
CASSEVRVSSYEQYF
>TRBD1|-|TRBJ1-1|TRBV25-1
TGTGCCAGCAGCTTGACAGGGTACACTGAAGCTTTCTTT
CASSLTGYTEAFF
>TRBD1|-|TRBJ2-1|TRBV10-3
TGTGCCATCAACCGGGACAGGGGGTCCAGTGAGCAGTTCTTC
CAINRDRGSSEQFF
>-|-|TRBJ1-5|TRBV6-5
TGTGCCAGCAGTAAGGGAGGGGGTGGCAATCAGCCCCAGCATTTT
CASSKGGGGNQPQHF
>-|-|TRBJ2-7|TRBV11-3
TGTGCCAGCAGCCATCGATTACGGGACTCCTACGAGCAGTACTTC
CASSHRLRDSYEQYF
>-|-|TRBJ1-4|TRBV4-1
TGCGCCAGCAGCCAACCCGGGACTTTGGGTGAAAAACTGTTTTTT
CASSQPGTLGEKLFF
>-|-|TRBJ2-5|TRBV6-5
TGTGCCAGCAGTTACCGGGGCGCGTTGGGGGAGACCCAGTACTTC
CASSYRGALGETQYF
>TRBD1|-|TRBJ1-1|TRBV5-1
TGCGCCAGCACCCAAGAAAGGCCGGGACAGGGGAGGTCGTGGACTGAAGCTTTCTTT
CASTQERPGQGRSWTEAFF
>-|few|TRBJ1-1|TRBV15
TGTGCCACCAGCAGAGATCGCAGTAGTGAAGCTTTCTTT
CATSRDRSSEAFF
>-|-|TRBJ2-5|TRBV30
TGTGCCTGGAGTGTAGGACGTCAAAGGGAGACCCAGTACTTC
CAWSVGRQRETQYF
>-|-|TRBJ2-5|TRBV5-1
TGCGCCAGCAGCTTGGAGGGGAATGGGGAGACCCAGTACTTC
CASSLEGNGETQYF
>TRBD2|-|TRBJ2-7|TRBV9
TGTGCCAGCAGCGCCGGGGACTATCCCTACGAGCAGTACTTC
CASSAGDYPYEQYF
>TRBD1|few|TRBJ1-2|TRBV9
TGTGCCAGCAGCGAGGGACAGGGGCCGCCAAGTGTAACCTTC
CASSEGQGPPSVTF
>TRBD1|-|TRBJ2-7|TRBV7-8
TGTGCCAGCAGCTCACCCGGGACAGGGGACTACGAGCAGTACTTC
CASSSPGTGDYEQYF
>-|few|TRBJ1-2|TRBV14
TGTGCCAGCAGCCATAGGGCCTCATCTTTTAACTATGGCTACACCTTC
CASSHRASSFNYGYTF
>-|once|TRBJ2-3|TRBV7-7
TGTGCTAGCAGCTACCCCGGGCGCCCAGATACGCAGTATTTT
CASSYPGRPDTQYF